Each of the 30 T cell receptor beta chains below was sequenced from the same sample in a study of Ad26.COV2.S vaccination and SARS-CoV-2 variants. This table comes from immunoSEQ multiplex PCR, and its TCRdb copy is limited to in-frame clones, with some not included. The table lists about 680,000 clones, 70% to 90% of them singletons. Treatment defined: some 19 received Ad26.COV2.S at low or high dose, single or two shots; roughly five received placebo; per-sample allocation not given. Material that was analyzed had been drawn on day 63 after the first vaccine or placebo injection. The sample was peripheral blood, taken in a trial of Ad26.COV2.S vaccine versus placebo. All receptors derive from a person aged 18 to 65 who received the Ad26.COV2.S COVID-19 vaccine or a placebo.

V gene TRBV5-6 combines with J gene TRBJ1-3; D is unresolved. The CDR3 runs 15 residues. Germline values: CDR1 SGHDT, CDR2 YYEEEE. V dropped 0 bases and J dropped 1 base, with 8 bases sitting between them. Here the CDR3 reads CASSLGDKSGNTIYF. The CDR3 DNA follows: TGTGCCAGCAGCTTGGGCGACAAGTCTGGAAACACCATATATTTT.

In this sample, this clone turned up a few times. This chain links TRBV10-2 with TRBJ2-7; D gene uncertain. V was trimmed by 1 base and J by 4 bases, leaving 2 bases between them. Looked up from germline, CDR1 is WSHSY and CDR2 is SAAADI. The CDR3 is 11 residues long. The CDR3 protein is CASSELYEQYF. The CDR3 region has the DNA TGCGCCAGCAGTGAGTTATACGAGCAGTACTTC.

The CDR3 DNA follows: TGTGCCAGTAGTACCTCGGGCCTCTCAGTGGGAAAACTGTTTTTT. Amino acid sequence: CASSTSGLSVGKLFF. V and J are TRBV19 and TRBJ1-4; D gene ambiguous. The germline V gene encodes CDR1 LNHDA and CDR2 SQIVND (reference sequence). V was shortened by 4 bases and J by 10 bases, with 19 bases between the two germline ends. There are 15 residues in the CDR3.

Of note for this clone: Other DNA sequences of this sample code for an identical CDR3. This chain links TRBV29-1 with TRBJ2-7; 7 positions match TRBD2. J was trimmed by 4 bases and V by 3 bases; bases with no gene match: 6. The CDR3 runs to 13 residues. In germline, CDR1 is SQVTM, CDR2 ANQGSEA. The CDR3 bases are TGCAGCGTTGACGGTCAGGGAGGGTACGAGCAGTACTTC. This codes for CSVDGQGGYEQYF.

The V and J genes are TRBV19 and TRBJ2-3; TRBD2 is a possible D gene (6 bases). The CDR3 sequence is 16 residues long. The V gene's germline CDR1 is LNHDA and CDR2 SQIVND (reference sequence). Trimming stripped 3 bases from V and 6 bases from J, with 19 bases between. The CDR3 protein is CASSMLGTAGWDTQYF. The CDR3 coding sequence is TGTGCCAGTAGTATGCTTGGGACCGCGGGGTGGGATACGCAGTATTTT.

V is TRBV29-1 and J is TRBJ1-5; 8 bases are a match to TRBD1. The CDR3 has 12 amino acids. The J segment lost 7 bases and the V segment lost 4 bases, leaving 3 bases of the junction unmatched. Per the germline V gene, CDR1 is SQVTM and CDR2 is ANQGSEA. This CDR3 is CSVGYRGQPQHF. In DNA, the CDR3 is TGCAGCGTTGGCTACAGGGGGCAGCCCCAGCATTTT.

The chain joins TRBV5-4 to TRBJ2-5; tentatively, D is TRBD2 (7 bases). CDR3 length equals 14 residues. V was cut by 2 bases and J by 2 bases, with 10 bases left in between. Germline V gene lookup returns CDR1 SGHNT and CDR2 YYREEE (reference sequence). The CDR3 is CASSFGGQQETQYF. The CDR3 DNA is TGTGCCAGCAGCTTCGGGGGGCAGCAAGAGACCCAGTACTTC.

Only one count was recorded for this clone. V is TRBV7-9 and J is TRBJ1-1; D is unresolved. The CDR3 is made up of 13 amino acids. V lost 3 bases and J 2 bases, leaving 7 bases between the germline ends. Germline V gene lookup returns CDR1 SEHNR and CDR2 FQNEAQ (reference sequence). For the CDR3, the DNA is TGTGCCAGCAGCTTTACCCCTAACACTGAAGCTTTCTTT. This translates into CASSFTPNTEAFF.

The genes are TRBV6-1 and TRBJ2-5; possible D gene TRBD1, 5 bases. The CDR3 is 13 residues long. The V end lost 3 bases, the J end lost 7 bases, and 12 bases lay between the germline ends. Germline V lookup: CDR1 MNHNS, CDR2 SASEGT. CDR3 residues: CASSDRYQGTQYF. The CDR3 DNA is TGTGCCAGCAGTGACAGATACCAGGGGACCCAGTACTTC.

As for this clone: Other DNA sequences of this sample code for an identical CDR3. The chain employs TRBV7-9 and TRBJ1-1, with D tentatively TRBD1 (5 bases). V lost 5 bases to trimming and J lost 1 base, with 11 bases between them. The CDR3 extends over 14 amino acids. Germline values: CDR1 SEHNR, CDR2 FQNEAQ (reference sequence). The CDR3 coding sequence is TGTGCCAGCAGCGTGGGGCAGGGGAACACTGAAGCTTTCTTT. Translating gives CASSVGQGNTEAFF.

This clone was seen once. The J gene is TRBJ2-2, the V gene TRBV3-1 (or the pseudogene TRBV3-2); perhaps TRBD2 as D (5 bases). Trimming took 4 bases from V and 4 from J, leaving 10 bases between them. The CDR3 is 14 residues long. Germline values: CDR1 LGHDT, CDR2 YNNKEL (reference sequence). The CDR3 here is CASSLAPPTGELFF. CDR3 in DNA: TGTGCCAGCAGCCTAGCGCCTCCCACCGGGGAGCTGTTTTTT.

The chain links TRBV18 to TRBJ2-1; TRBD2 matches 7 bases. The germline gives CDR1 KGHSH, CDR2 LQKENI. The V gene end was trimmed by 4 bases and the J gene end by 2 bases; junction bases not matched to a gene: 5. The length of the CDR3 is 15 residues. The CDR3 sequence: CASSLRGSPYNEQFF. CDR3 DNA sequence: TGTGCCAGCTCACTGCGGGGGTCCCCCTACAATGAGCAGTTCTTC.

The rearrangement uses TRBV27 and TRBJ2-2; tentatively, D is TRBD1 (5 bases). Trimming removed 5 bases at V and 5 bases at J, with 15 bases between. This CDR3 comprises 15 residues. CDR1 MNHEY and CDR2 SMNVEV come from the germline V gene (reference sequence). CDR3: CASSPFQGATGELFF. The CDR3 DNA reads TGTGCCAGCAGTCCCTTCCAAGGGGCGACCGGGGAGCTGTTTTTT.

This clone was counted a single time. The rearrangement uses TRBV10-3 and TRBJ2-1, with 9 bases aligning to TRBD1. Germline V gives CDR1 ENHRY, CDR2 SYGVKD. With 7 bases clipped from V and 7 bases from J, the junction kept 11 bases outside the gene matches. The CDR3 totals 15 residues. DNA for the CDR3: TGTGCCATCACCCCGGACAGGGGATTAGTTAATGAGCAGTTCTTC. It specifies CAITPDRGLVNEQFF.

V is TRBV5-3 and J is TRBJ1-2; D ambiguous. TRBV5-3 is an open reading frame, and its role is uncertain. This CDR3 has 11 amino acids. Between the trimmed V and J ends, which lost 1 base and 2 bases, there was a span of 0 bases. The CDR3 here is CARSLNYGYTF. DNA for the CDR3: TGTGCCAGAAGCTTGAACTATGGCTACACCTTC.

The V and J genes are TRBV6-5 and TRBJ1-6; 9 bases agree with TRBD1. From germline, CDR1 is MNHEY and CDR2 SVGAGI. The CDR3 is 14 residues long. The junction had 5 bases not matched to a gene; V was cut back by 7 bases and J by 7 bases. The CDR3 spells CASIPGQGNSPLHF. The DNA for the CDR3 is TGTGCCAGCATTCCGGGACAGGGAAATTCACCCCTCCACTTT.

Remarks on this clone: Other DNA sequences within the sample encode an identical CDR3. J is TRBJ2-3 and V is TRBV6-5, with D unclear. Trimming shortened V by 0 bases and J by 0 bases, and 7 bases separated the two germline ends. The CDR3 loop spans 15 amino acids. Germline assignment: CDR1 MNHEY and CDR2 SVGAGI. Written as DNA, the CDR3 is TGTGCCAGCAGTTACTCTAGGGTGAGCACAGATACGCAGTATTTT. It is translated as CASSYSRVSTDTQYF.

As DNA, the CDR3 is TGTGCCAGCAGCGATCGAGACAGGGAAGGGGACTATGGCTACACCTTC. It yields the protein CASSDRDREGDYGYTF. This rearrangement joins TRBV7-9 to TRBJ1-2, with 7 nucleotides matching TRBD1. This CDR3 has 16 amino acids. With V trimmed by 5 bases and J by 3 bases, 12 bases remained unmatched. The germline gives CDR1 SEHNR, CDR2 FQNEAQ (reference sequence).

This chain links TRBV7-2 with TRBJ1-5; D call uncertain. V was pared by 5 bases and J by 2 bases, with 13 bases between. This CDR3 has 15 residues. The germline gives CDR1 SGHTA, CDR2 FQGNSA. The chain's CDR3 is CASSGRVGRNQPQHF. The CDR3 coding sequence is TGTGCCAGCAGCGGACGGGTCGGGCGCAATCAGCCCCAGCATTTT. The variable domain in full, with the rest retrieved from reference TRBV7-2 and TRBJ1-5, is GAGVSQSPSNKVTEKGKDVELRCDPISGHTALYWYRQSLGQGLEFLIYFQGNSAPDKSGLPSDRFSAERTGGSVSTLTIQRTQQEDSAVYLCASSGRVGRNQPQHFGDGTRLSIL.

This clone was seen only a few times. J is TRBJ2-1 and V is TRBV5-1; TRBD2 matches 16 bases. Trimming removed 4 bases from V and 9 bases from J; junction bases left unmatched: 7. The CDR3 is made up of 16 amino acids. Germline-derived CDR1 and CDR2 are SGHRS and YFSETQ. CDR3 region: CASSTGTSGGASEQFF. As DNA, the CDR3 is TGCGCCAGCAGCACCGGGACTAGCGGGGGGGCCAGTGAGCAGTTCTTC. Full variable domain (rest looked up from reference TRBV5-1 and TRBJ2-1): KAGVTQTPRYLIKTRGQQVTLSCSPISGHRSVSWYQQTPGQGLQFLFEYFSETQRNKGNFPGRFSGRQFSNSRSEMNVSTLELGDSALYLCASSTGTSGGASEQFFGPGTRLTVL.

The rearrangement joins TRBV7-8 to TRBJ1-6; D unclear. This CDR3 has 15 amino acids. Germline assignment: CDR1 SGHVS and CDR2 FQNEAQ. Trimming left V 5 bases short and J 7 bases short, with 15 bases between. The CDR3 bases are TGTGCCAGCAGCCTTTTGCACGGAACCAATTCACCCCTCCACTTT. It translates to CASSLLHGTNSPLHF.

V usage is TRBV3-1 (or the pseudogene TRBV3-2) and J usage is TRBJ1-2; 10 positions match TRBD1. The CDR3 extends over 16 amino acids. Germline V CDR1 and CDR2: LGHDT, YNNKEL (reference sequence). Losses at the gene ends were 5 bases for V and 10 bases for J; bases not matched to a gene: 16. The CDR3 loop is CASSARDRGKGIAYTF. The CDR3 DNA is TGTGCCAGCAGCGCCCGGGACAGGGGCAAAGGAATTGCCTACACCTTC.

The chain uses TRBV5-8 and TRBJ1-1, with D perhaps TRBD1 (6 bases). This CDR3 is built from 17 residues. Germline V gene lookup returns CDR1 SGHTS and CDR2 YDEGEE. V lost 4 bases, J lost 1 base, and 20 bases lay in between. The CDR3 DNA follows: TGTGCCAGCAGCCCCCTGGGGGGGCTGGGGCCGAACACTGAAGCTTTCTTT. Its translation: CASSPLGGLGPNTEAFF.

The chain recombines TRBV11-1 with TRBJ2-2; D gene uncertain. The V gene's germline CDR1 is SGHAT and CDR2 FQDESV (reference sequence). V lost 7 bases to trimming and J lost 0 bases, with 6 bases between them. This CDR3 region has 13 residues. Here the CDR3 reads CASKPSNTGELFF. The DNA for the CDR3 is TGTGCCAGCAAACCGTCGAACACCGGGGAGCTGTTTTTT.

The V and J genes are TRBV5-1 and TRBJ1-5; 10 bases are a match to TRBD1. Per germline, CDR1 SGHRS and CDR2 YFSETQ. The CDR3 is 16 residues long. The J segment lost 6 bases and the V segment lost 2 bases, leaving 8 bases of the junction unmatched. This CDR3 is CASSFYRDRGLQPQHF. As DNA, the CDR3 is TGCGCCAGCAGCTTCTACCGGGACAGGGGACTTCAGCCCCAGCATTTT.

This clone was observed a handful of times. The genes are TRBV30 and TRBJ1-6, with a tentative D call TRBD1 (6 bases). This CDR3 has 13 residues. Germline CDR1 and CDR2: GTSNPN and SVGIG (reference sequence). V lost 1 base to trimming and J lost 6 bases, with 7 bases between them. CDR3 nucleotides: TGTGCCTGGAGTGACAGGGCTAATTCACCCCTCCACTTT. Its translation: CAWSDRANSPLHF.

This chain joins TRBV6-6 and TRBJ1-2; 8 bases line up with TRBD1. Germline V CDR1 and CDR2: MNHNY, SVGAGI (reference sequence). The CDR3 sequence is 14 residues long. J lost 2 bases, V lost 3 bases, and 2 bases had no gene match. This CDR3 is CASSYGTGNYGYTF. Written as DNA, the CDR3 is TGTGCCAGCAGTTATGGGACAGGAAACTATGGCTACACCTTC.

The V call is TRBV19, the J call TRBJ1-6, with a tentative D call TRBD1 (6 bases). Germline CDR1 is LNHDA and CDR2 is SQIVND (reference sequence). The CDR3 loop spans 16 amino acids. V was shortened by 3 bases and J by 10 bases, with 19 bases between the two germline ends. CDR3 region: CASSMLEGGASSPLHF. The CDR3 bases are TGTGCCAGTAGTATGTTGGAAGGGGGGGCGTCATCACCCCTCCACTTT.

The rearrangement links TRBV18 to TRBJ2-5; TRBD2 is a possible D gene (5 bases). CDR1 and CDR2 from the germline V gene are KGHSH and LQKENI. CDR3 length: 15 amino acids. Trimming stripped 0 bases from V and 5 bases from J, with 13 bases between. The CDR3 region has the DNA TGTGCCAGCTCACCACCAAACTCCCCGGGGGAGACCCAGTACTTC. This codes for CASSPPNSPGETQYF.

The chain is built from TRBV19 and TRBJ1-2; 8 bases line up with TRBD1. Per the germline V gene, CDR1 is LNHDA and CDR2 is SQIVND (reference sequence). The CDR3 sequence is 18 residues long. The V and J ends lost 1 base and 5 bases, in that order; junction bases with no gene match: 15. CDR3 nucleotides: TGTGCCAGTAGTATAGGCCCCCAGGGGGCAACTCTCAAGTATGGCTACACCTTC. It codes for CASSIGPQGATLKYGYTF. The full variable domain, rest sourced from reference TRBV19 and TRBJ1-2, is DGGITQSPKYLFRKEGQNVTLSCEQNLNHDAMYWYRQDPGQGLRLIYYSQIVNDFQKGDIAEGYSVSREKKESFPLTVTSAQKNPTAFYLCASSIGPQGATLKYGYTFGSGTRLTVV.